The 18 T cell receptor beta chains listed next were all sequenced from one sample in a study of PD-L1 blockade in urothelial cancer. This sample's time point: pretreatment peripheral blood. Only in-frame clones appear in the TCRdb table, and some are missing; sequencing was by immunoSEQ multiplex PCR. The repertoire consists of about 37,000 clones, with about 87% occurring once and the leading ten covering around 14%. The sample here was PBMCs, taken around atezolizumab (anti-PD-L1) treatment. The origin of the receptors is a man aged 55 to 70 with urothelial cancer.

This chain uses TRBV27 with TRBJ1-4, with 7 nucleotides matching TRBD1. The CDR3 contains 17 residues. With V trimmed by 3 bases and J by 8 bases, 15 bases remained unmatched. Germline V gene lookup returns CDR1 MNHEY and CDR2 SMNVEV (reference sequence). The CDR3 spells CASSLFGIRGRSEKLFF. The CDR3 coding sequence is TGTGCCAGCAGTTTGTTCGGGATTAGGGGGCGCTCCGAAAAACTGTTTTTT.

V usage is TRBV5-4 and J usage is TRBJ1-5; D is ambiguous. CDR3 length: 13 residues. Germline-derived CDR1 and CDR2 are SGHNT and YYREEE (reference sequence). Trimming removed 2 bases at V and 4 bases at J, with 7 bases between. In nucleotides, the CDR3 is TGTGCCAGCAGCTTTGATAGAAATCAGCCCCAGCATTTT. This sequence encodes CASSFDRNQPQHF.

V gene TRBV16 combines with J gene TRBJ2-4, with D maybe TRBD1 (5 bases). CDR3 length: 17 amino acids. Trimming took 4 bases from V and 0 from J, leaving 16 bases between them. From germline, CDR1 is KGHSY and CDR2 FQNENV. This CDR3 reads CASSPLTGPLAKNIQYF. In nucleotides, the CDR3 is TGTGCCAGCAGCCCCCTTACAGGACCGCTAGCCAAAAACATTCAGTACTTC.

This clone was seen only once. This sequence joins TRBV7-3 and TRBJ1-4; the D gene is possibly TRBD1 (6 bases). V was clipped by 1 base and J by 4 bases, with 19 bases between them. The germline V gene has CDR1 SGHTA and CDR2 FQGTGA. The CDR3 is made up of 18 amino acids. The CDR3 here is CASSLRLAGARLNEKLFF. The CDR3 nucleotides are TGTGCCAGCAGCTTAAGGTTGGCAGGGGCGCGTCTTAATGAAAAACTGTTTTTT.

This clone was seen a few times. CDR3 DNA: TGTGCCACTGTGGGAAGGGGATACGAGCAGTACTTC. Its protein is CATVGRGYEQYF. The chain joins TRBV19 to TRBJ2-7; possibly TRBD1 for D (5 bases). Germline CDR1 is LNHDA and CDR2 is SQIVND (reference sequence). Trimming left V 10 bases short and J 4 bases short, with 14 bases between. This CDR3 is built from 12 residues.

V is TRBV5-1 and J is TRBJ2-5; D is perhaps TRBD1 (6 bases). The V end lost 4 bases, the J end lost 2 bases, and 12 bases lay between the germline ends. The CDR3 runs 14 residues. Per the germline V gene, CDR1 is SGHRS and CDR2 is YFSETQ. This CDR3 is CASSLGQLQETQYF. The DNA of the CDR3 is TGCGCCAGCAGCCTAGGACAGTTACAAGAGACCCAGTACTTC.

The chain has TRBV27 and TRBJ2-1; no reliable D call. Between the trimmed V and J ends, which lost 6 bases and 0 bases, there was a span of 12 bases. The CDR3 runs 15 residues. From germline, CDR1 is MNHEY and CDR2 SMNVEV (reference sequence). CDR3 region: CASSRSWSSYNEQFF. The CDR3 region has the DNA TGTGCCAGCAGCCGTAGTTGGAGCTCCTACAATGAGCAGTTCTTC.

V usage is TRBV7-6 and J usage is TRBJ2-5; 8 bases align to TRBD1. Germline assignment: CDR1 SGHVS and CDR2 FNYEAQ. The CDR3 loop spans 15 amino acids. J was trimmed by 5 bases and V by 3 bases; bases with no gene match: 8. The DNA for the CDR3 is TGTGCCAGCAGCTTTCATTCGACAGGGGATGAGACCCAGTACTTC. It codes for CASSFHSTGDETQYF.

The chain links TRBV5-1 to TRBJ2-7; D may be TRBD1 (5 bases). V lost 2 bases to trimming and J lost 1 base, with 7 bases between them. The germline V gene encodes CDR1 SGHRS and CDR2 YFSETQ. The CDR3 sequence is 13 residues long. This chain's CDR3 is CASSFSGSYEQYF. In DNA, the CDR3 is TGCGCCAGCAGCTTTTCAGGGTCCTACGAGCAGTACTTC.

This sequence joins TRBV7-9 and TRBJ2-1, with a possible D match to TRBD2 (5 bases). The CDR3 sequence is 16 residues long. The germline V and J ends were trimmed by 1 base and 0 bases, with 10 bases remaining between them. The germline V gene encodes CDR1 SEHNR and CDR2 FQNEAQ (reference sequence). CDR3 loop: CASSLGVGSSYNEQFF. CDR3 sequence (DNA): TGTGCCAGCAGCTTAGGGGTAGGGAGCTCCTACAATGAGCAGTTCTTC. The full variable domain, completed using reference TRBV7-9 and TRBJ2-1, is DTGVSQNPRHKITKRGQNVTFRCDPISEHNRLYWYRQTLGQGPEFLTYFQNEAQLEKSRLLSDRFSAERPKGSFSTLEIQRTEQGDSAMYLCASSLGVGSSYNEQFFGPGTRLTVL.

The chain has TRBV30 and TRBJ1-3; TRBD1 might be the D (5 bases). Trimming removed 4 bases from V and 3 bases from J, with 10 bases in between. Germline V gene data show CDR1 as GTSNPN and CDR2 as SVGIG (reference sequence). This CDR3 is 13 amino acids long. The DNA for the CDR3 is TGTGCCTGGACTGTAGGGGTTGGAAACACCATATATTTT. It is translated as CAWTVGVGNTIYF.

DNA of the CDR3: TGTGCCAGCAGTTACTCGGAGGGCCTAGAGACCCAGTACTTC. As protein: CASSYSEGLETQYF. This rearrangement joins TRBV6-5 to TRBJ2-5, with a weak D call TRBD2 (6 bases). Germline lookup yields CDR1 MNHEY and CDR2 SVGAGI. The CDR3 is 14 amino acids. V was cut by 0 bases and J by 4 bases, with 9 bases left in between.

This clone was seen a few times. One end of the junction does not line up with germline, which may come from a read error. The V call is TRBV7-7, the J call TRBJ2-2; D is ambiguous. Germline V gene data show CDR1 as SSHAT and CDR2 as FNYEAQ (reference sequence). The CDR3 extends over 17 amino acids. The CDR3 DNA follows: TGTGCTAGCAGCTTATCCCCTGAGGCCCTGAACACCGGGGAGCTGTTTTTT. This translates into CASSLSPEALNTGELFF.

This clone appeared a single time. As DNA, the CDR3 is TGTGCCAGCAGCCAAGACGGGACTCCCGGACCCGAGCAGTACTTC. This encodes CASSQDGTPGPEQYF. This chain connects TRBV4-2 to TRBJ2-7, with D possibly matching TRBD2 (6 bases). The CDR3 spans 15 residues. Germline V gene lookup returns CDR1 LGHNA and CDR2 YNFKEQ. Between the trimmed V and J ends, which lost 0 bases and 6 bases, there was a span of 15 bases.

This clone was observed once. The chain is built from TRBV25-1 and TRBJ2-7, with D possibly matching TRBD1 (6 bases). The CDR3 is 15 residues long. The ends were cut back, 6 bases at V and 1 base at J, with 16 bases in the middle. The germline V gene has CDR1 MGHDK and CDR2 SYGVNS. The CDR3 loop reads CASSDTGQPSYEQYF. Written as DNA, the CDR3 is TGTGCCAGCAGCGATACAGGACAGCCGTCCTACGAGCAGTACTTC.

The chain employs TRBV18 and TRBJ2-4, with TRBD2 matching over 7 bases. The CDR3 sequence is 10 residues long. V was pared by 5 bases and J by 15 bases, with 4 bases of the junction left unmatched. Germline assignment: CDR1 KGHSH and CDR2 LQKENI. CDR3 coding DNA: TGTGCCAGCTCAGGACTAGATTCGTACTTC. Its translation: CASSGLDSYF.

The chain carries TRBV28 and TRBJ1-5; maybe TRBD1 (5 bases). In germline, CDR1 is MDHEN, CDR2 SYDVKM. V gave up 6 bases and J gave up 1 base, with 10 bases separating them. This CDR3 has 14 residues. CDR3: CASSTPGSNQPQHF. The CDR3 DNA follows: TGTGCCAGCAGCACTCCAGGGAGCAATCAGCCCCAGCATTTT.

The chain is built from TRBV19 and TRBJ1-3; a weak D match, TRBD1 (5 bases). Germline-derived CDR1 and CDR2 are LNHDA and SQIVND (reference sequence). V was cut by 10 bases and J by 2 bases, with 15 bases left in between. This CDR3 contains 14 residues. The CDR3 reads CATSQGLAGNTIYF. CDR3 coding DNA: TGTGCCACCTCGCAGGGTCTCGCTGGAAACACCATATATTTT.